The sequence of this T cell receptor beta chain was determined in a study of blood T cell repertoires in COVID-19. Whole-study context: The analysed material was cDNA or gDNA that came from T cells, B-cell-depleted T cells, or PBMCs.

TCRdb's copy holds only in-frame clones and misses some; the assay was immunoSEQ multiplex PCR. Of some 220,000 clones listed, about 82% are singletons. This CDR3 is built from 14 residues. Germline V gives CDR1 SEHNR, CDR2 FQNEAQ (reference sequence). V shed 6 bases, J shed 10 bases, and the junction held 7 bases outside the gene matches. Seattle patients were enrolled while actively infected and followed longitudinally. Sample: peripheral blood. The gene calls are TRBV7-9 and TRBJ1-6; 9 bases map to TRBD1. The sequence came from a woman aged 70-85 years with COVID-19, enrolled during active disease. The CDR3 DNA sequence: TGTGCCAGCAGGCTGGGACAGGGCTACTCACCCCTCCACTTT. Encoded protein: CASRLGQGYSPLHF.